This TCR beta chain was recorded in a study of cytomegalovirus exposure and HLA in healthy donors. The germline V and J ends were trimmed by 2 bases and 3 bases, with 7 bases remaining between them. Looked up from germline, CDR1 is MNHNS and CDR2 is SASEGT. CDR3 length: 14 amino acids. TCRdb's copy holds only in-frame clones and misses some; the assay was immunoSEQ multiplex PCR. The sample records roughly 60,000 clones, 85% to 95% being singletons. J is TRBJ2-2 and V is TRBV6-1; no clear D. Sequencing was carried out using PBMCs. The TCR comes from a man between 18 and 29 years old in good health and CMV-seronegative. Here the CDR3 reads CASSEPGDTGELFF. The CDR3 DNA reads as TGTGCCAGCAGTGAACCCGGAGACACCGGGGAGCTGTTTTTT.